The 15 T cell receptor beta chains given below trace back to one sample, sequenced in a study of T-cell reconstitution after alpha-beta-depleted transplantation in children (dated by TCRdb to about 2016). The method behind the library was PCR. This sample was sequenced with an Illumina HiSeq 2500. TCR library preparation used molecular barcoding, with unique molecular identifiers applied to normalize quantification of the TCRbeta repertoire. TCRdb passed the public sequencing reads through fastp at Q25 and MiXCR, retaining productive beta sequences. Rows matching on CDR3 protein sequence are summarized as one entry with the most common DNA and genes. The sample has 200,000 to 300,000 distinct CDR3 sequences on record, about 12% of them singletons. The ten largest make up around 2.5% of the sample. The input for sequencing was PBMCs from the stem cell graft donor, taken from the stem cell graft. The receptors derive from a human donor who donated a stem cell graft to a child with acute lymphoblastic leukemia.

This clonotype appeared many times. The chain is built from TRBV12-3 or TRBV12-4 and TRBJ2-1; TRBD2 aligns across 7 bases. J was trimmed by 2 bases and V by 4 bases; bases with no gene match: 11. The CDR3 contains 17 residues. CDR3 sequence (DNA): TGTGCCAGCAGTTCGGGGAATAGCGGGCTGGCCTACAATGAGCAGTTCTTC. Translating it yields CASSSGNSGLAYNEQFF.

In its sample, this clonotype was seen many times. The V call is TRBV6-2 or TRBV6-3, the J call TRBJ2-7; D gene uncertain. This CDR3 contains 14 residues. The ends were cut back, 2 bases at V and 1 base at J, with 9 bases in the middle. Germline-derived CDR1 and CDR2 are MNHEY and SVGEGT. CDR3 amino acids: CASSYGLGSYEQYF. CDR3 in DNA: TGTGCCAGCAGTTACGGGCTCGGATCCTACGAGCAGTACTTC.

This clonotype appeared many times. This chain joins TRBV9 and TRBJ2-2; TRBD2 is a possible D gene (6 bases). Trimming stripped 2 bases from V and 3 bases from J, with 14 bases between. The V gene's germline CDR1 is SGDLS and CDR2 YYNGEE. The CDR3 loop spans 16 amino acids. This chain's CDR3 is CASSVVTSSDTGELFF. DNA of the CDR3: TGTGCCAGCAGCGTTGTGACTAGTTCTGACACCGGGGAGCTGTTTTTT.

This clonotype occurred many times. This rearrangement joins TRBV20-1 to TRBJ2-1; 14 bases fit TRBD2. Trimming removed 0 bases from V and 15 bases from J; junction bases left unmatched: 4. Germline CDR1 is DFQATT and CDR2 is SNEGSKA (reference sequence). This CDR3 spans 13 amino acids. This CDR3 is CSARDGLAGGLFF. The CDR3 nucleotides are TGCAGTGCTAGAGATGGACTAGCGGGAGGTCTGTTCTTC.

This clonotype appeared many times. The chain combines TRBV5-1 with TRBJ2-5, with D hard to call. Trimming removed 4 bases at V and 0 bases at J, with 7 bases between. The length of the CDR3 is 13 residues. Germline values: CDR1 SGHRS, CDR2 YFSETQ. In DNA form, the CDR3 reads TGCGCCAGCAGCCTAGAATACCAAGAGACCCAGTACTTC. Amino acid sequence: CASSLEYQETQYF.

The sample holds many counts of this clonotype. Here the CDR3 reads CASSVGGVEETQYF. The CDR3 DNA reads TGTGCCAGCAGCGTAGGGGGTGTCGAAGAGACCCAGTACTTC. This chain joins TRBV9 and TRBJ2-5; unclear D gene. Germline V gene sequence: CDR1 SGDLS, CDR2 YYNGEE. The germline V and J ends were trimmed by 0 bases and 3 bases, with 9 bases remaining between them. The CDR3 consists of 14 residues.

The CDR3 reads CASSWVRGSSYEQYF. The CDR3 nucleotides are TGTGCCAGCAGTTGGGTCAGGGGGTCTAGTTACGAGCAGTACTTC. J is TRBJ2-7 and V is TRBV6-5, with 7 positions matching TRBD1. CDR3 size: 15 residues. Germline V gives CDR1 MNHEY, CDR2 SVGAGI. Trimming took 4 bases from V and 4 from J; bases not matched to a gene: 10.

This clonotype was seen many times. The V and J genes are TRBV29-1 and TRBJ1-1, with 7 bases aligning to TRBD1. CDR1 and CDR2 from the germline V gene are SQVTM and ANQGSEA. V trimming: 4 bases; J trimming: 11 bases; junction bases outside the gene matches: 4. The length of the CDR3 is 10 residues. CDR3 protein: CSVVQGDAFF. The CDR3 region has the DNA TGCAGCGTTGTCCAGGGGGACGCTTTCTTT.

This clonotype was seen at least ten times. The CDR3 DNA follows: TGCAGCGTGACCTCAGGGTACGAGCAGTACTTC. Amino acids: CSVTSGYEQYF. This rearrangement joins TRBV29-1 to TRBJ2-7, with a possible D match to TRBD1 (5 bases). CDR1 is SQVTM, CDR2 ANQGSEA, per germline. The CDR3 sequence is 11 residues long. Trimming removed 6 bases at V and 4 bases at J, with 10 bases between.

This clonotype was observed a handful of times. The chain has TRBV5-1 and TRBJ2-6; 9 bases line up with TRBD1. V dropped 2 bases and J dropped 6; count of bases not matched to a gene: 6. This CDR3 is 16 amino acids long. The germline CDR1 and CDR2 sequences are SGHRS and YFSETQ. The CDR3 sequence is CASSFGTGPVANVLTF. Here the CDR3 DNA reads TGCGCCAGCAGCTTCGGGACAGGGCCAGTGGCCAACGTCCTGACTTTC.

Here the CDR3 DNA reads TGTGCCTGGAGTATCCTTTCAAGGGAAGCTTTCTTT. Protein product: CAWSILSREAFF. The V call is TRBV30, the J call TRBJ1-1; D unclear. There are 12 residues in the CDR3. CDR1 and CDR2 (germline): GTSNPN, SVGIG (reference sequence). Trimming pared 2 bases from V and 8 bases from J, leaving 12 bases between.

This clonotype was found many times. The gene calls are TRBV5-4 and TRBJ1-1, with 9 bases matching TRBD1. Germline CDR1 reads SGHNT; CDR2 reads YYREEE (reference sequence). V gave up 0 bases and J gave up 2 bases; unmatched junction bases: 5. There are 16 residues in the CDR3. CDR3 bases: TGTGCCAGCAGCTTGGAGGACAGGGGACATAACACTGAAGCTTTCTTT. Protein product: CASSLEDRGHNTEAFF.

This clonotype was seen repeatedly, ten times or more. The chain is built from TRBV7-2 and TRBJ1-2, with 7 bases identical to TRBD1. The J segment lost 8 bases and the V segment lost 4 bases, leaving 13 bases of the junction unmatched. CDR1 is SGHTA and CDR2 is FQGNSA in the germline V gene. This CDR3 is built from 15 residues. The CDR3 DNA reads TGTGCCAGCAGCTCTAACCAGGGGGGGAAAGAGGGCTACACCTTC. This codes for CASSSNQGGKEGYTF.

This clonotype was found many times. The chain recombines TRBV11-3 with TRBJ2-7, with D uncertain. V was shortened by 1 base and J by 6 bases, with 10 bases between the two germline ends. CDR1 is SGHNT, CDR2 YENEEA, per germline. The CDR3 consists of 13 residues. As DNA, the CDR3 is TGTGCCAGCAGCTTAGGACGGCTCGGCGAGCAGTACTTC. Its translation is CASSLGRLGEQYF.

As to this clonotype: This may arise from a read error, as a much more abundant clone is one base away. This chain joins TRBV20-1 and TRBJ2-7; no firm D call. The germline CDR1 and CDR2 sequences are DFQATT and SNEGSKA (reference sequence). CDR3 length equals 13 residues. The CDR3 reads CSARVDKWNDQYF. DNA for the CDR3: TGCAGTGCTAGAGTTGATAAGTGGAACGACCAGTACTTC.